The 25 T cell receptor beta chains presented below share a single source sample, sequenced in a study of neurological immune-mediated disorders. A single record per CDR3 protein comes from TCRdb applying MiXCR to the 5' RACE reads. The sample shows some 60,000 distinct CDR3 sequences, around 10% of them seen only once. Time point described: longitudinal time-point 2. Sequenced: PBMCs. The receptors originated from a man under 40 in good health.

This clonotype showed up many times. The gene calls are TRBV2 and TRBJ2-3; TRBD2 matches 8 bases. After removal of 6 bases from V and 0 bases from J, the junction contained 5 bases not matched to a gene. This CDR3 is built from 15 residues. Per germline, CDR1 SNHLY and CDR2 FYNNEI. The CDR3 sequence: CASSLSGISTDTQYF. The CDR3 DNA reads TGTGCCAGCAGCCTTAGCGGGATAAGCACAGATACGCAGTATTTT.

About this clonotype: With a much larger clone just one base away, this may be a read error. The V call is TRBV5-1, the J call TRBJ1-1; 8 positions match TRBD1. The germline V gene encodes CDR1 SGHRS and CDR2 YFSETQ. CDR3 length equals 14 residues. J was trimmed by 7 bases and V by 0 bases; bases with no gene match: 5. Here the CDR3 reads CASSLEQGVFEAFF. In DNA, the CDR3 is TGCGCCAGCAGCTTGGAACAGGGGGTCTTTGAAGCTTTCTTT.

This clonotype was detected many times. The chain couples TRBV28 to TRBJ2-7, with 7 bases lining up with TRBD1. CDR3 size: 14 residues. V shed 6 bases, J shed 2 bases, and the junction held 7 bases outside the gene matches. Per germline, CDR1 MDHEN and CDR2 SYDVKM. The CDR3 DNA follows: TGTGCCAGCAGAAAGGGGGCAAACACCTACGAGCAGTACTTC. Its translation is CASRKGANTYEQYF. Variable domain in full (rest from reference TRBV28 and TRBJ2-7): DVKVTQSSRYLVKRTGEKVFLECVQDMDHENMFWYRQDPGLGLRLIYFSYDVKMKEKGDIPEGYSVSREKKERFSLILESASTNQTSMYLCASRKGANTYEQYFGPGTRLTVT.

This clonotype was seen at least ten times. The rearrangement joins TRBV28 to TRBJ2-1; 13 bases match TRBD2. V was clipped by 3 bases and J by 4 bases; unmatched bases: 3. The CDR3 extends over 16 amino acids. Germline V gene lookup returns CDR1 MDHEN and CDR2 SYDVKM. This CDR3 is CASSLGLAGTYNEQFF. Here the CDR3 DNA reads TGTGCCAGCAGTTTGGGACTAGCGGGGACTTACAATGAGCAGTTCTTC.

This chain links TRBV27 with TRBJ1-1, with a tentative D call TRBD1 (6 bases). There are 14 residues in the CDR3. The V gene's germline CDR1 is MNHEY and CDR2 SMNVEV (reference sequence). Between the trimmed V and J ends, which lost 3 bases and 4 bases, there was a span of 12 bases. The CDR3 spells CASSFVGGVTEAFF. For the CDR3, the DNA is TGTGCCAGCAGTTTTGTTGGGGGCGTCACTGAAGCTTTCTTT.

In DNA, the CDR3 is TGTGCCAGCAGCCGCGACTACACCGGGGAGCTGTTTTTT. Its translation is CASSRDYTGELFF. The genes are TRBV7-7 and TRBJ2-2; D gene unclear. CDR1 and CDR2 from the germline V gene are SSHAT and FNYEAQ (reference sequence). V lost 5 bases to trimming and J lost 3 bases, with 7 bases between them. There are 13 residues in the CDR3.

This clonotype was seen many times. The chain employs TRBV7-2 and TRBJ2-5; TRBD2 is a possible D gene (7 bases). V lost 5 bases and J lost 6, with 22 bases in between. Germline-derived CDR1 and CDR2 are SGHTA and FQGNSA. The CDR3 sequence is 16 residues long. The CDR3 reads CASSQGGAGAGKTQYF. In nucleotides, the CDR3 is TGTGCCAGCAGCCAAGGCGGGGCGGGGGCAGGGAAGACCCAGTACTTC.

This clonotype came up many times. The V call is TRBV5-1, the J call TRBJ2-3, with D perhaps assigned TRBD1 or TRBD2 (5 bases each). V lost 0 bases and J 4 bases, leaving 9 bases between the germline ends. Germline V lookup: CDR1 SGHRS, CDR2 YFSETQ. The CDR3 is made up of 14 amino acids. Here the CDR3 reads CASSLGQGPDTQYF. DNA of the CDR3: TGCGCCAGCAGCTTGGGGCAGGGACCAGATACGCAGTATTTT.

This clonotype was recorded at least ten times. The chain uses TRBV5-1 and TRBJ2-3; D unclear. Germline V lookup: CDR1 SGHRS, CDR2 YFSETQ. This CDR3 region has 15 residues. Trimming removed 2 bases from V and 2 bases from J, with 12 bases in between. CDR3 nucleotides: TGCGCCAGCAGCTTTTGGAATGGTCTCACAGATACGCAGTATTTT. Its translation: CASSFWNGLTDTQYF.

With regard to this clonotype: This may stem from a read error, because a much larger clone lies one nucleotide away. The chain carries TRBV5-6 and TRBJ1-1; D ambiguous. The CDR3 consists of 13 residues. With 4 bases removed from V and 4 bases from J, the gap between germline ends came to 11 bases. Germline values: CDR1 SGHDT, CDR2 YYEEEE. For the CDR3, the DNA is TGTGCCAGCAGCGGGCGGTGGGTCACTGAAGCTTTCTTT. This gives the protein CASSGRWVTEAFF.

This clonotype has ten or more counts. The chain links TRBV6-2 or TRBV6-3 to TRBJ2-5; the D is unclear. CDR3 length equals 13 residues. CDR1 and CDR2 (germline): MNHEY, SVGEGT. V lost 7 bases and J lost 2, with 11 bases in between. The CDR3 spells CASTPLGQETQYF. The CDR3 coding sequence is TGTGCCAGCACCCCCCTGGGACAAGAGACCCAGTACTTC.

This clonotype appeared many times. The rearrangement links TRBV7-9 to TRBJ2-5; no clear D gene. V lost 4 bases to trimming and J lost 0 bases, with 6 bases between them. The length of the CDR3 is 13 residues. Germline CDR1 and CDR2: SEHNR and FQNEAQ (reference sequence). DNA of the CDR3: TGTGCCAGCAGCTCGGACCACCAAGAGACCCAGTACTTC. It yields the protein CASSSDHQETQYF.

This clonotype has at least ten counts. The V gene is TRBV5-1, the J gene TRBJ2-7, with 9 bases fitting TRBD2. V lost 0 bases and J lost 0; bases outside the gene matches: 1. Germline values: CDR1 SGHRS, CDR2 YFSETQ. The length of the CDR3 is 15 residues. The CDR3 sequence is CASSLDSGSSYEQYF. The CDR3 bases are TGCGCCAGCAGCTTGGATAGCGGGAGCTCCTACGAGCAGTACTTC.

This clonotype was seen many times. The chain recombines TRBV28 with TRBJ2-3; TRBD2 aligns across 8 bases. Germline CDR1 is MDHEN and CDR2 is SYDVKM. The ends lost 5 bases at V and 5 bases at J; junction bases unmatched: 9. The CDR3 sequence is 15 residues long. The CDR3 sequence: CASSGESGRGDTQYF. In DNA form, the CDR3 reads TGTGCCAGCAGTGGGGAGAGCGGGAGAGGAGATACGCAGTATTTT.

This clonotype was seen at least ten times. This chain connects TRBV20-1 to TRBJ2-3; 11 nucleotides match TRBD2. Germline CDR1 is DFQATT and CDR2 is SNEGSKA (reference sequence). V lost 0 bases and J lost 2; bases outside the gene matches: 13. This CDR3 contains 19 residues. The CDR3: CSARDPGGIAGGLTDTQYF. The CDR3 nucleotides read TGCAGTGCTAGAGATCCAGGGGGGATAGCGGGAGGGCTCACAGATACGCAGTATTTT.

This clonotype has at least ten counts. The rearrangement joins TRBV29-1 to TRBJ2-3; D not resolved. V dropped 3 bases and J dropped 9 bases, with 13 bases sitting between them. The CDR3 runs 12 residues. The germline gives CDR1 SQVTM, CDR2 ANQGSEA. CDR3: CSVELGSDTQYF. DNA of the CDR3: TGCAGCGTTGAGCTGGGGTCCGACACGCAGTATTTT.

This clonotype showed up many times. The V gene is TRBV5-1, the J gene TRBJ2-7; D is perhaps TRBD1 (6 bases). CDR1 SGHRS and CDR2 YFSETQ come from the germline V gene. The CDR3 is made up of 13 amino acids. Trimming removed 4 bases at V and 5 bases at J, with 13 bases between. DNA for the CDR3: TGCGCCAGCAGCGGCGAGAACAGGGACGAGCAGTACTTC. Residues: CASSGENRDEQYF.

This clonotype was detected ten times or more. V usage is TRBV27 and J usage is TRBJ1-1, with TRBD1 identical over 7 bases. Germline V CDR1 and CDR2: MNHEY, SMNVEV (reference sequence). The V gene end was trimmed by 10 bases and the J gene end by 5 bases; junction bases not matched to a gene: 10. This CDR3 is built from 13 residues. CDR3 loop: CAIRQSGGTEAFF. In nucleotides, the CDR3 is TGTGCCATCAGACAATCAGGGGGGACTGAAGCTTTCTTT.

The rearrangement links TRBV3-1 to TRBJ2-3, with TRBD2 matching over 11 bases. J lost 2 bases, V lost 4 bases, and 5 bases had no gene match. The germline V gene encodes CDR1 LGHDT and CDR2 YNNKEL (reference sequence). CDR3 length: 16 amino acids. The CDR3 DNA reads as TGTGCCAGCAGCCGACTAGCGGGACGAAACACAGATACGCAGTATTTT. Translating gives CASSRLAGRNTDTQYF.

This clonotype was seen at least ten times. The J gene is TRBJ1-1, the V gene TRBV29-1; D is unresolved. CDR3 length equals 14 residues. Germline CDR1 is SQVTM and CDR2 is ANQGSEA. The V gene lost 4 bases and the J gene lost 4 bases, with 16 bases spanning the gap. The CDR3 bases are TGCAGCGTTGTTGCAGTCCTGGGGTCCACTGAAGCTTTCTTT. It encodes CSVVAVLGSTEAFF.

This clonotype was seen many times. The genes are TRBV12-3 or TRBV12-4 and TRBJ2-7; TRBD2 aligns across 7 bases. Trimming cost V 3 bases and J 2 bases; bases outside gene matches: 4. The CDR3 loop spans 14 amino acids. CDR3: CASSFPAGTYEQYF. As DNA, the CDR3 is TGTGCCAGCAGTTTTCCAGCGGGAACCTACGAGCAGTACTTC.

This clonotype was picked up a small number of times. V usage is TRBV12-3 or TRBV12-4 and J usage is TRBJ1-5; no reliable D call. The CDR3 consists of 13 residues. The V and J ends lost 5 bases and 4 bases respectively, with 9 bases between them. The CDR3, as DNA: TGTGCCAGCAGTCCCCAGGCTAATCAGCCCCAGCATTTT. This encodes CASSPQANQPQHF.

This clonotype showed up many times. CDR3 sequence (DNA): TGCAGTGCTAGAGATCGGGGGGGGTCCTGGTACTATGGCTACACCTTC. Residues: CSARDRGGSWYYGYTF. The rearrangement uses TRBV20-1 and TRBJ1-2; the D gene is possibly TRBD1 (5 bases). Germline values: CDR1 DFQATT, CDR2 SNEGSKA (reference sequence). This CDR3 contains 16 residues. V lost 0 bases, J lost 3 bases, and 17 bases lay in between.

This clonotype was seen at least ten times. V and J are TRBV10-3 and TRBJ2-5; D uncertain. V lost 4 bases and J lost 1, with 7 bases in between. This CDR3 has 13 residues. The germline CDR1 and CDR2 sequences are ENHRY and SYGVKD. The CDR3 coding sequence is TGTGCCATCAGTGTCCAGACCCAAGAGACCCAGTACTTC. This gives the protein CAISVQTQETQYF.

This clonotype occurred many times. This chain connects TRBV6-1 to TRBJ2-1, with 7 nucleotides matching TRBD1. The CDR3 has 16 amino acids. With 6 bases clipped from V and 3 bases from J, the junction kept 11 bases outside the gene matches. Germline CDR1 and CDR2: MNHNS and SASEGT. CDR3 in amino acids: CASRGRTGQDYNEQFF. The DNA of the CDR3 is TGTGCCAGCAGAGGCCGGACAGGCCAAGACTACAATGAGCAGTTCTTC.